The next 29 T cell receptor beta chains were all read from a single sample in a study of cytomegalovirus exposure and HLA in healthy donors. Use of 60 Vbeta and 13 Jbeta primers characterized the PCR. The assay was immunoSEQ multiplex PCR, and TCRdb's table has in-frame clones only and misses some. This table has 150,000 to 200,000 clones, 75% to 85% appearing once. Sequenced material: PBMCs. The receptors were gathered from a woman in her thirties in good health and CMV-seropositive.

The V and J genes are TRBV28 and TRBJ2-7; D is possibly TRBD2 (5 bases). The CDR3 is 13 amino acids. The germline V gene has CDR1 MDHEN and CDR2 SYDVKM. V lost 5 bases and J 3 bases, leaving 11 bases between the germline ends. This chain's CDR3 is CASSILRGYEQYF. The CDR3 DNA is TGTGCCAGCAGTATCCTTCGGGGCTACGAGCAGTACTTC.

This chain links TRBV28 with TRBJ2-5, with TRBD2 as a possible D gene (5 bases). The V gene lost 1 base and the J gene lost 5 bases, with 20 bases spanning the gap. This CDR3 comprises 17 residues. Germline V gene data show CDR1 as MDHEN and CDR2 as SYDVKM. This chain's CDR3 is CASSLLGSGPPEETQYF. The CDR3 nucleotides are TGTGCCAGCAGTTTATTGGGGAGCGGTCCTCCGGAGGAGACCCAGTACTTC. Variable domain in full (rest from reference TRBV28 and TRBJ2-5): DVKVTQSSRYLVKRTGEKVFLECVQDMDHENMFWYRQDPGLGLRLIYFSYDVKMKEKGDIPEGYSVSREKKERFSLILESASTNQTSMYLCASSLLGSGPPEETQYFGPGTRLLVL.

This clone has more than one count but fewer than ten. This chain connects TRBV14 to TRBJ2-7; D not certain. In germline, CDR1 is SGHDN, CDR2 FVKESK. The CDR3 spans 14 residues. The V end was cut by 4 bases, the J end by 5 bases, with 15 bases between. The CDR3 spells CASSRPGLHHEQYF. In DNA form, the CDR3 reads TGTGCCAGCAGCCGGCCAGGCCTGCACCACGAGCAGTACTTC. The full variable domain, completed using reference TRBV14 and TRBJ2-7, is EAGVTQFPSHSVIEKGQTVTLRCDPISGHDNLYWYRRVMGKEIKFLLHFVKESKQDESGMPNNRFLAERTGGTYSTLKVQPAELEDSGVYFCASSRPGLHHEQYFGPGTRLTVT.

This sequence joins TRBV6-5 and TRBJ2-4, with D uncertain. Between the trimmed V and J ends, which lost 7 bases and 9 bases, there was a span of 4 bases. This CDR3 is 9 amino acids long. CDR1 and CDR2 (germline): MNHEY, SVGAGI. The CDR3 spells CASNSIQYF. The CDR3, as DNA: TGTGCCAGCAATAGCATTCAGTACTTC.

This chain uses TRBV7-9 with TRBJ1-1; the D gene is possibly TRBD1 (5 bases). V dropped 4 bases and J dropped 7 bases, with 10 bases sitting between them. The CDR3 has 12 residues. Germline V gene data show CDR1 as SEHNR and CDR2 as FQNEAQ (reference sequence). CDR3 in DNA: TGTGCCAGCAGCTATGGGGGGAGTGAAGCTTTCTTT. Protein sequence: CASSYGGSEAFF.

This clone has only one observation. The rearrangement joins TRBV11-3 to TRBJ1-1; D is perhaps TRBD1 (5 bases). Trimming left V 5 bases short and J 1 base short, with 11 bases between. CDR1 is SGHNT, CDR2 YENEEA, per germline. The CDR3 contains 14 residues. CDR3 protein: CASSRHQGNTEAFF. Here the CDR3 DNA reads TGTGCCAGCAGCCGTCACCAGGGGAACACTGAAGCTTTCTTT. Full variable domain (remainder filled in from reference TRBV11-3 and TRBJ1-1): EAGVVQSPRYKIIEKKQPVAFWCNPISGHNTLYWYLQNLGQGPELLIRYENEEAVDDSQLPKDRFSAERLKGVDSTLKIQPAELGDSAVYLCASSRHQGNTEAFFGQGTRLTVV.

The chain is built from TRBV6-4 and TRBJ1-4; no clear D. The CDR3 sequence is 17 residues long. CDR1 is MRHNA, CDR2 SNTAGT, per germline. Trimming took off 2 bases at V and 8 bases at J, with 21 bases between the two ends. CDR3 in amino acids: CASSDGGPTPDLEKLFF. The CDR3 DNA follows: TGTGCCAGCAGTGACGGTGGTCCTACGCCCGATCTAGAAAAACTGTTTTTT.

This clone was observed once. J is TRBJ2-1 and V is TRBV5-1, with TRBD1 identical over 7 bases. CDR1 SGHRS and CDR2 YFSETQ come from the germline V gene. V shed 4 bases and J 0 bases; nucleotides not matched to a gene: 7. CDR3 length: 16 amino acids. In nucleotides, the CDR3 is TGCGCCAGCAGCAAGGGACAGACTTTCTCCTACAATGAGCAGTTCTTC. This encodes CASSKGQTFSYNEQFF.

This clone was detected only a few times. The rearrangement links TRBV28 to TRBJ1-4, with D unresolved. This CDR3 contains 13 residues. The V gene lost 8 bases and the J gene lost 3 bases, with 10 bases spanning the gap. Germline-derived CDR1 and CDR2 are MDHEN and SYDVKM. CDR3 loop: CASGLVPNEKLFF. DNA of the CDR3: TGTGCCAGCGGCCTCGTGCCTAATGAAAAACTGTTTTTT. Full variable domain (remainder filled in from reference TRBV28 and TRBJ1-4): DVKVTQSSRYLVKRTGEKVFLECVQDMDHENMFWYRQDPGLGLRLIYFSYDVKMKEKGDIPEGYSVSREKKERFSLILESASTNQTSMYLCASGLVPNEKLFFGSGTQLSVL.

V gene TRBV5-4 combines with J gene TRBJ1-1; TRBD1 might be the D (5 bases). V lost 4 bases, J lost 4 bases, and 14 bases lay in between. The CDR3 runs to 14 residues. The germline CDR1 and CDR2 sequences are SGHNT and YYREEE (reference sequence). As DNA, the CDR3 is TGTGCCAGCAGCGTGGGACGGAGCAGCACTGAAGCTTTCTTT. Its translation: CASSVGRSSTEAFF.

V usage is TRBV5-1 and J usage is TRBJ2-5, with D perhaps matching TRBD1 (6 bases). Germline CDR1 reads SGHRS; CDR2 reads YFSETQ. The V gene lost 5 bases and the J gene lost 4 bases, with 12 bases spanning the gap. The CDR3 totals 13 residues. This chain's CDR3 is CASRAGVGETQYF. CDR3 DNA sequence: TGCGCCAGCAGGGCAGGGGTTGGAGAGACCCAGTACTTC.

V is TRBV7-9 and J is TRBJ1-4, with D hard to call. V was cut by 4 bases and J by 4 bases, with 13 bases left in between. From germline, CDR1 is SEHNR and CDR2 FQNEAQ (reference sequence). The CDR3 is 15 residues long. The CDR3 is CASSWWEKDNEKLFF. The DNA for the CDR3 is TGTGCCAGCAGCTGGTGGGAGAAGGATAATGAAAAACTGTTTTTT.

The CDR3 protein is CASSLTGTGRDTQYF. CDR3 DNA: TGCGCCAGCAGCTTAACCGGGACAGGGCGGGATACGCAGTATTTT. The chain carries TRBV5-1 and TRBJ2-3, with 9 bases that match TRBD1. The length of the CDR3 is 15 residues. CDR1 is SGHRS and CDR2 is YFSETQ in the germline V gene. The ends lost 2 bases at V and 6 bases at J; junction bases unmatched: 7.

This chain joins TRBV10-3 and TRBJ2-5; D not certain. Germline V gene data show CDR1 as ENHRY and CDR2 as SYGVKD. This CDR3 has 12 residues. Trimming stripped 10 bases from V and 5 bases from J, with 14 bases between. CDR3: CASRSGIETQYF. The CDR3 region has the DNA TGTGCCAGCAGAAGTGGCATTGAGACCCAGTACTTC.

The V and J genes are TRBV7-2 and TRBJ2-7; D uncertain. Germline loops: CDR1 SGHTA, CDR2 FQGNSA. Deletions cut 2 bases from V and 2 bases from J, with 7 bases between. The CDR3 consists of 13 residues. CDR3 protein: CASSLQDTYEQYF. CDR3 sequence (DNA): TGTGCCAGCAGCTTACAGGATACCTACGAGCAGTACTTC.

The V call is TRBV5-1, the J call TRBJ1-1; 9 bases match TRBD1. This CDR3 is 16 amino acids long. V trimming: 3 bases; J trimming: 5 bases; junction bases outside the gene matches: 11. Germline values: CDR1 SGHRS, CDR2 YFSETQ. The CDR3 spells CASSWGTGYRMTEAFF. CDR3 coding DNA: TGCGCCAGCAGCTGGGGGACAGGGTACCGAATGACTGAAGCTTTCTTT. Combining the CDR3 with reference TRBV5-1 and TRBJ1-1 gives the whole variable domain KAGVTQTPRYLIKTRGQQVTLSCSPISGHRSVSWYQQTPGQGLQFLFEYFSETQRNKGNFPGRFSGRQFSNSRSEMNVSTLELGDSALYLCASSWGTGYRMTEAFFGQGTRLTVV.

V gene TRBV11-2 combines with J gene TRBJ2-1, with D perhaps matching TRBD1 (6 bases). Trimming took off 3 bases at V and 5 bases at J, with 14 bases between the two ends. CDR1 is SGHAT and CDR2 is FQNNGV in the germline V gene. CDR3 length: 15 amino acids. CDR3 sequence (DNA): TGTGCCAGCAGCTTTTTGACAGGCCCCGACAATGAGCAGTTCTTC. Protein sequence: CASSFLTGPDNEQFF.

The V and J genes are TRBV19 and TRBJ2-6; D is undetermined. Trimming took off 5 bases at V and 4 bases at J, with 6 bases between the two ends. This CDR3 is built from 13 residues. Germline V CDR1 and CDR2: LNHDA, SQIVND (reference sequence). The CDR3 is CASSGQGANVLTF. As DNA, the CDR3 is TGTGCCAGTAGTGGGCAGGGGGCCAACGTCCTGACTTTC.

The chain combines TRBV27 with TRBJ2-1; D is uncertain. The CDR3 runs 11 residues. Per the germline V gene, CDR1 is MNHEY and CDR2 is SMNVEV (reference sequence). Trimming removed 4 bases from V and 6 bases from J, with 4 bases in between. The CDR3 DNA reads as TGTGCCAGCAGTTCTCCCAATGAGCAGTTCTTC. Protein sequence: CASSSPNEQFF.

The chain combines TRBV18 with TRBJ1-1; D not resolved. Germline V gene lookup returns CDR1 KGHSH and CDR2 LQKENI. The CDR3 extends over 13 amino acids. The ends were cut back, 0 bases at V and 7 bases at J, with 9 bases in the middle. CDR3 nucleotide sequence: TGTGCCAGCTCACCACCGCCAGCGGTTGAAGCTTTCTTT. Amino acid sequence: CASSPPPAVEAFF.

The chain couples TRBV2 to TRBJ2-7; 8 positions match TRBD2. This CDR3 comprises 15 residues. Germline V lookup: CDR1 SNHLY, CDR2 FYNNEI. V lost 6 bases, J lost 1 base, and 8 bases stayed unmatched. CDR3 sequence (DNA): TGTGCCAGCAGGGACCGACTAGCGCAATCCTACGAGCAGTACTTC. It is translated as CASRDRLAQSYEQYF.

This chain connects TRBV4-2 to TRBJ1-2; possibly TRBD1 for D (5 bases). This CDR3 has 16 residues. V lost 0 bases and J 3 bases, leaving 14 bases between the germline ends. Germline V gene data show CDR1 as LGHNA and CDR2 as YNFKEQ. The CDR3 nucleotides read TGTGCCAGCAGCCAAGAACCCGGGACTCTTGACTATGGCTACACCTTC. It is translated as CASSQEPGTLDYGYTF.

The chain has TRBV11-1 and TRBJ2-7; 8 bases fit TRBD1. Looked up from germline, CDR1 is SGHAT and CDR2 is FQDESV (reference sequence). The length of the CDR3 is 13 residues. With 8 bases clipped from V and 4 bases from J, the junction kept 7 bases outside the gene matches. The CDR3 region is CASSRDRQYEQYF. The CDR3 DNA follows: TGTGCCAGCTCTAGGGACAGGCAATACGAGCAGTACTTC.

This clone has a single count. V is TRBV28 and J is TRBJ1-4, with D hard to call. In germline, CDR1 is MDHEN, CDR2 SYDVKM. Trimming removed 5 bases at V and 5 bases at J, with 15 bases between. CDR3 length: 15 amino acids. The CDR3 nucleotides are TGTGCCAGCAGTCTGCGGCGGCGCTCCAATGAAAAACTGTTTTTT. Amino acids: CASSLRRRSNEKLFF.

The rearrangement uses TRBV10-3 and TRBJ1-1; D remains ambiguous. The germline gives CDR1 ENHRY, CDR2 SYGVKD. Trimming removed 2 bases at V and 8 bases at J, with 12 bases between. The CDR3 contains 13 residues. CDR3 in amino acids: CAISENPGSEAFF. In DNA form, the CDR3 reads TGTGCCATCAGTGAGAATCCTGGCTCCGAAGCTTTCTTT.

The chain combines TRBV27 with TRBJ1-1; perhaps TRBD1 as D (5 bases). The CDR3 length is 13 residues. Germline CDR1 MNHEY, CDR2 SMNVEV (reference sequence). V lost 5 bases to trimming and J lost 4 bases, with 11 bases between them. CDR3 sequence: CASSTRVGTEAFF. The DNA for the CDR3 is TGTGCCAGCAGTACCAGGGTTGGCACTGAAGCTTTCTTT.

CDR3: CASSSGLSVHDTQYF. The CDR3 DNA is TGCGCCAGCAGCTCGGGACTATCGGTACATGATACGCAGTATTTT. This chain uses TRBV5-1 with TRBJ2-3, with 7 nucleotides matching TRBD2. The CDR3 sequence is 15 residues long. CDR1 is SGHRS, CDR2 YFSETQ, per germline. V was pared by 3 bases and J by 6 bases, with 10 bases of the junction left unmatched.

This clone was observed a single time. The chain joins TRBV5-4 to TRBJ1-1; D gene unclear. Germline values: CDR1 SGHNT, CDR2 YYREEE (reference sequence). The CDR3 spans 16 residues. Trimming took off 3 bases at V and 0 bases at J, with 15 bases between the two ends. The CDR3 loop reads CASSSLGGRVNTEAFF. The CDR3 region has the DNA TGTGCCAGCAGCTCCCTTGGTGGGAGGGTGAACACTGAAGCTTTCTTT. The whole variable domain, remainder taken from reference TRBV5-4 and TRBJ1-1, is ETGVTQSPTHLIKTRGQQVTLRCSSQSGHNTVSWYQQALGQGPQFIFQYYREEENGRGNFPPRFSGLQFPNYSSELNVNALELDDSALYLCASSSLGGRVNTEAFFGQGTRLTVV.

J is TRBJ2-5 and V is TRBV10-1, with D possibly being TRBD1 (5 bases). CDR3 length: 14 amino acids. Trimming removed 4 bases at V and 6 bases at J, with 15 bases between. Looked up from germline, CDR1 is WNHNN and CDR2 is SYGVQD (reference sequence). The CDR3 is CASSAGQIPKTQYF. The CDR3 DNA reads TGCGCCAGCAGTGCCGGACAAATTCCGAAGACCCAGTACTTC.